What follows are 15 T cell receptor beta chains derived from one specimen sequenced in a study of metastatic and nonmetastatic thyroid tumors (dated by TCRdb to about 2020). Libraries were prepared through PCR. The sample was run on an Illumina HiSeq 4000. Clones were called with MiXCR by TCRdb after fastp trimmed the public reads at Q25, and only in-frame beta chains were retained. This sample holds roughly 3,900 clones; 35% to 45% were observed only once. The ten biggest clones cover around 48% of the sample. No patient had received any treatment before thyroid surgery. Material for sequencing was tumor tissue. The receptors here all came from a female donor with papillary thyroid cancer or a benign thyroid nodule (not recorded which). Some clones in this sample may be carry-over from other donors' samples.

The gene calls are TRBV20-1 and TRBJ2-7; the match to TRBD1 covers 9 bases. The CDR3 has 17 residues. Looked up from germline, CDR1 is DFQATT and CDR2 is SNEGSKA (reference sequence). Losses at the gene ends were 1 base for V and 5 bases for J; bases not matched to a gene: 15. The CDR3 coding sequence is TGCAGTGCTAGAGGCCCGGGGGCTGGGACAGGGATCGACGAGCAGTACTTC. Residues: CSARGPGAGTGIDEQYF.

There are a few counts of this clone. The chain carries TRBV6-1 and TRBJ2-1; D perhaps matches TRBD1 (5 bases). With 7 bases removed from V and 0 bases from J, the gap between germline ends came to 13 bases. The CDR3 sequence is 15 residues long. The germline V gene has CDR1 MNHNS and CDR2 SASEGT. CDR3 coding DNA: TGTGCCAGCACCGTAGGACACAGCTCCTACAATGAGCAGTTCTTC. Encoded protein: CASTVGHSSYNEQFF.

The chain recombines TRBV5-1 with TRBJ2-7, with unresolved D. V was clipped by 4 bases and J by 2 bases, with 13 bases between them. The CDR3 length is 14 residues. CDR1 and CDR2 (germline): SGHRS, YFSETQ. For the CDR3, the DNA is TGCGCCAGCAGCACTCAGACGGCCGCCTACGAGCAGTACTTC. This gives the protein CASSTQTAAYEQYF.

As for this clone: A junction boundary mismatches the germline segment, possibly from a read error. The gene calls are TRBV20-1 and TRBJ2-7; TRBD2 agrees at 7 bases. The CDR3 has 12 amino acids. In germline, CDR1 is DFQATT, CDR2 SNEGSKA (reference sequence). As DNA, the CDR3 is TGCAGTGCCCCTAGCGGTCCCTACGATCAGTACTTC. Its protein product is CSAPSGPYDQYF.

This chain uses TRBV4-2 with TRBJ1-1; 8 bases agree with TRBD1. CDR1 and CDR2 (germline): LGHNA, YNFKEQ. V was clipped by 4 bases and J by 3 bases; unmatched bases: 4. The CDR3 is 14 amino acids. This chain's CDR3 is CASSRPDRDTEAFF. As DNA, the CDR3 is TGTGCCAGCAGCCGACCGGACAGGGACACTGAAGCTTTCTTT.

Remarks on this clone: It may be a read error: a sequence one base away is much more abundant. This chain connects TRBV20-1 to TRBJ2-3; 11 bases line up with TRBD2. The CDR3 runs 15 residues. The trim removed 1 base at V and 7 bases at J, leaving 7 bases unmatched. Germline CDR1 is DFQATT and CDR2 is SNEGSKA (reference sequence). The CDR3 is CSARVLAGGTHTQYF. The CDR3 bases are TGCAGTGCTAGAGTATTAGCGGGAGGGACGCATACGCAGTATTTT.

V and J are TRBV19 and TRBJ1-5, with 8 bases fitting TRBD1. Germline loops: CDR1 LNHDA, CDR2 SQIVND (reference sequence). The CDR3 is 13 amino acids. V gave up 5 bases and J gave up 7 bases; unmatched junction bases: 4. The CDR3 is CASSQDRDQPQHF. CDR3 nucleotides: TGTGCCAGTAGTCAGGACAGGGACCAGCCCCAGCATTTT. Full variable domain (outside the CDR3, taken from reference TRBV19 and TRBJ1-5): DGGITQSPKYLFRKEGQNVTLSCEQNLNHDAMYWYRQDPGQGLRLIYYSQIVNDFQKGDIAEGYSVSREKKESFPLTVTSAQKNPTAFYLCASSQDRDQPQHFGDGTRLSIL.

J is TRBJ2-7 and V is TRBV28; 12 bases align to TRBD2. CDR1 and CDR2 from the germline V gene are MDHEN and SYDVKM. V was pared by 0 bases and J by 4 bases, with 4 bases of the junction left unmatched. This CDR3 spans 16 amino acids. The CDR3 DNA is TGTGCCAGCAGTTTATGGGGGACTAGCGGGCGATACGAGCAGTACTTC. Protein product: CASSLWGTSGRYEQYF.

This clone was seen only a few times. This sequence joins TRBV24-1 and TRBJ1-2, with 8 bases aligning to TRBD1. The V gene end was trimmed by 3 bases and the J gene end by 7 bases; junction bases not matched to a gene: 3. The CDR3 contains 13 residues. Per germline, CDR1 KGHDR and CDR2 SFDVKD. CDR3 coding DNA: TGTGCCACCAGTGATCCAGGGGGCAGTGGCTACACCTTC. Its protein product is CATSDPGGSGYTF.

The chain carries TRBV7-2 and TRBJ2-7; TRBD1 might be the D (6 bases). Trimming left V 8 bases short and J 0 bases short, with 11 bases between. Germline V gene lookup returns CDR1 SGHTA and CDR2 FQGNSA. The CDR3 contains 13 residues. In DNA form, the CDR3 reads TGTGCCAGCGGACCGACAGGCTCCTACGAGCAGTACTTC. Its translation: CASGPTGSYEQYF.

This clone was detected a few times. The chain links TRBV28 to TRBJ2-2; TRBD1 is a possible D gene (6 bases). The CDR3 has 15 residues. Between the trimmed V and J ends, which lost 5 bases and 2 bases, there was a span of 12 bases. From germline, CDR1 is MDHEN and CDR2 SYDVKM. The CDR3: CASSLRDTNTGELFF. The DNA for the CDR3 is TGTGCCAGCAGTCTCCGGGACACCAACACCGGGGAGCTGTTTTTT.

Here the CDR3 DNA reads TGTGCCAGCAGCTCCCACGGGGCAGGAGGATTCGAAAAACTGTTTTTT. Protein sequence: CASSSHGAGGFEKLFF. V usage is TRBV5-5 and J usage is TRBJ1-4; the D gene is possibly TRBD1 (5 bases). There are 16 residues in the CDR3. The germline CDR1 and CDR2 sequences are SGHKS and YYEKEE (reference sequence). V gave up 3 bases and J gave up 8 bases, with 20 bases separating them.

This clone has only a few counts. The chain recombines TRBV6-2 or TRBV6-3 with TRBJ2-7, with unresolved D. Trimming removed 2 bases from V and 4 bases from J, with 15 bases in between. The CDR3 is 15 residues long. Germline CDR1 and CDR2: MNHEY and SVGEGT. CDR3 DNA sequence: TGTGCCAGCAGTTACGATATAAATTTAGGTTACGAGCAGTACTTC. The encoded protein is CASSYDINLGYEQYF.

The J gene is TRBJ2-2, the V gene TRBV6-7, with 14 bases matching TRBD2. TRBV6-7 is an open reading frame, and its role is uncertain. With V trimmed by 8 bases and J by 5 bases, 10 bases remained unmatched. This CDR3 region has 17 residues. For the CDR3, the DNA is TGTGCCAGCGGGGGGACTAGCGGGAGAGTGGGTACCGGGGAGCTGTTTTTT. It yields the protein CASGGTSGRVGTGELFF.

The V call is TRBV3-1, the J call TRBJ1-6; tentative D call: TRBD1 (5 bases). The V and J ends lost 3 bases and 6 bases respectively, with 9 bases between them. The CDR3 loop spans 14 amino acids. The germline gives CDR1 LGHDT, CDR2 YNNKEL (reference sequence). CDR3 DNA sequence: TGTGCCAGCAGCCAGGGGGTCGCTAATTCACCCCTCCACTTT. As protein: CASSQGVANSPLHF. Using reference TRBV3-1 and TRBJ1-6 for the parts outside the CDR3, the full variable domain is DTAVSQTPKYLVTQMGNDKSIKCEQNLGHDTMYWYKQDSKKFLKIMFSYNNKELIINETVPNRFSPKSPDKAHLNLHINSLELGDSAVYFCASSQGVANSPLHFGNGTRLTVT.